This passage covers 8 T cell receptor beta chains from one sample sequenced in a study of cytomegalovirus exposure and HLA in healthy donors. In the PCR, 60 Vbeta and 13 Jbeta primers were used. The assay was immunoSEQ multiplex PCR, and TCRdb's table has in-frame clones only and misses some. Counted here are over 200,000 clones, about 75% occurring once; the ten biggest clones make up 1.5% to 2%. Source material: PBMCs. These receptors all stem from a male donor in good health and CMV-seronegative.

The CDR3 nucleotides are TGTGCCAGCAGCTTACACGGTGAATACGATGGCTACACCTTC. This gives the protein CASSLHGEYDGYTF. The gene calls are TRBV7-8 and TRBJ1-2, with no clear D. Per germline, CDR1 SGHVS and CDR2 FQNEAQ. The CDR3 runs 14 residues. V lost 2 bases and J lost 6, with 13 bases in between.

This clone appeared a few times. CDR3 protein: CASSFGSEAFF. The CDR3 coding sequence is TGTGCCAGCAGCTTCGGGTCAGAAGCTTTCTTT. V gene TRBV7-9 combines with J gene TRBJ1-1, with unresolved D. The CDR3 runs 11 residues. Trimming cost V 3 bases and J 8 bases, with 7 bases left between them. CDR1 and CDR2 (germline): SEHNR, FQNEAQ (reference sequence).

The chain has TRBV11-2 and TRBJ2-3, with 8 nucleotides matching TRBD2. The CDR3 is 15 amino acids. Germline CDR1 SGHAT, CDR2 FQNNGV. The ends lost 8 bases at V and 1 base at J; junction bases unmatched: 8. CDR3: CASAAARGGTDTQYF. DNA for the CDR3: TGTGCCAGCGCGGCGGCGCGGGGGGGCACAGATACGCAGTATTTT.

As for this clone: A read error may produce the germline difference seen at one junction end. The chain joins TRBV7-9 to TRBJ2-7; tentative D call: TRBD1 (6 bases). This CDR3 has 16 amino acids. Germline V gives CDR1 SEHNR, CDR2 FQNEAQ (reference sequence). The CDR3 loop is CSSSPLAQGGMTEQYF. For the CDR3, the DNA is TGTTCCAGCAGCCCCCTAGCACAGGGTGGAATGACCGAGCAGTACTTC.

This clone was seen more than once but under ten times. The chain is built from TRBV4-3 and TRBJ1-1; D gene ambiguous. The CDR3 totals 12 residues. Trimming shortened V by 4 bases and J by 11 bases, and 14 bases separated the two germline ends. Germline V gene sequence: CDR1 LGHNA, CDR2 YSLEER. In DNA form, the CDR3 reads TGCGCCAGCAGCCCTCCTGGGGAGGAGGCTTTCTTT. Its protein product is CASSPPGEEAFF.

This clone was detected a few times. The J gene is TRBJ1-5, the V gene TRBV2; D possibly corresponds to TRBD1 (5 bases). Germline V lookup: CDR1 SNHLY, CDR2 FYNNEI. V was cut by 3 bases and J by 2 bases, with 11 bases left in between. The CDR3 is 15 residues long. The chain's CDR3 is CASSESRAGNQPQHF. Here the CDR3 DNA reads TGTGCCAGCAGTGAGAGCAGGGCTGGCAATCAGCCCCAGCATTTT.

This clone is a singleton in its sample. V is TRBV7-9 and J is TRBJ2-5, with 8 bases that match TRBD1. The CDR3 has 14 amino acids. Germline V lookup: CDR1 SEHNR, CDR2 FQNEAQ (reference sequence). Germline trimming cut 5 bases from V and 9 bases from J; bases unmatched to any gene: 11. CDR3 nucleotides: TGTGCCAGCAGCCCCCCAGGGGGCTGGGAGGCCCAGTACTTC. Translated, it gives CASSPPGGWEAQYF.

There are a few counts of this clone. The chain carries TRBV27 and TRBJ2-7; 7 bases agree with TRBD2. V was clipped by 4 bases and J by 5 bases; unmatched bases: 5. This CDR3 region has 13 residues. Per the germline V gene, CDR1 is MNHEY and CDR2 is SMNVEV (reference sequence). CDR3 protein: CASSWGGGNEQYF. Here the CDR3 DNA reads TGTGCCAGCAGTTGGGGGGGTGGGAACGAGCAGTACTTC.